This is a list of T cell receptor delta chains from one sample in a study of Vδ1+ human thymocytes. TCRdb reran clone calling via CATT on the multiplex PCR reads. The sample lists 45,000 to 60,000 delta-chain clones, roughly 16% occurring once. Sample: Vdelta1+ gamma-delta thymocytes from the thymus. The receptors derive from a girl under three years old who had congenital heart surgery. Both conserved end residues are part of each CDR3. Fields, in order: J gene, V gene, D gene, clone size, CDR3 DNA, CDR3 protein. D genes are given only for firm matches. A row's size may be missing; if present it is once, few, many or a size class.

>TRDJ1|TRDV1|.|few
TGTGCTCTTGGGGAGCCCCCTTCCTACACGGGGGATATGACCCCCACCGATAAACTCATCTTT
CALGEPPSYTGDMTPTDKLIF
>TRDJ1|TRDV1|.|.
TGTGCTCTTGGGGAACTTCCGATACCCCTTACGGGGGACACCGATAAACTCATCTTT
CALGELPIPLTGDTDKLIF
>TRDJ1|TRDV1|TRDD3|.
TGTGCTCTTGGCCCGAGCGTACTGGGGGATACTCCCTCCAGGTACACCGATAAACTCATCTTT
CALGPSVLGDTPSRYTDKLIF
>TRDJ1|TRDV1|TRDD3|.
TGTGCTCTTGGGGAACAAGGCTTCCTGCTGGGGGATACGTCCGATAAACTCATCTTT
CALGEQGFLLGDTSDKLIF
>TRDJ1|TRDV1|TRDD3|.
TGTGCTCTTGGGGACCCAGAGGTACTGGGGGATAAACCACCCCGCGACACCGATAAACTCATCTTT
CALGDPEVLGDKPPRDTDKLIF
>TRDJ1|TRDV1|TRDD3|few
TGTGCTTTGGGGATACGGTGGGGTAAACTCATCTTT
CALGIRWGKLIF
>TRDJ1|TRDV1|TRDD3|.
TGTGCTCTTGGGGAAAAAGAGCCGTCGGGCCTTCCGCATTACTGGGGGAATCTGTACACCGATAAACTCATCTTT
CALGEKEPSGLPHYWGNLYTDKLIF
>TRDJ1|TRDV1|TRDD3|.
TGTGCTCTTGGGGAACTAACATCCCCCCATTCCTGGGGGGGTTACACCGATAAACTCATCTTT
CALGELTSPHSWGGYTDKLIF
>TRDJ1|TRDV1|TRDD2|few
TGTGCTCTTCGGTTCCTACGTTATGAAGGCCCTCCGTCGGCCACCGATAAACTCATCTTT
CALRFLRYEGPPSATDKLIF
>TRDJ1|TRDV2|TRDD3|.
TGTGCCTGTGTCGGGACTGGGGGATACCGCCCCGATAAACTCATCTTT
CACVGTGGYRPDKLIF
>TRDJ1|TRDV1|TRDD3|few
TGTGCTCTTGGGGAACGGGTCCGTGGGGAGTACTGGGGGAACACCGATAAACTCATCTTT
CALGERVRGEYWGNTDKLIF
>TRDJ1|TRDV1|TRDD3|few
TGTGCTCTTGGGGAGAAGAGGCCTACCCCTTACTGGGGGATAGATTACAGCCCCAGGGGACTCATCTTT
CALGEKRPTPYWGIDYSPRGLIF
>TRDJ1|TRDV1|.|.
TGTGCTCTTGGGGAACTCTTCATTGGGTACACCGATAAACTCATCTTT
CALGELFIGYTDKLIF
>TRDJ1|TRDV1|.|.
TGTGCTCTTGGGGAACTACGTCTCCGCCCGGGCCCATGGAACACCGATAAACTCATCTTT
CALGELRLRPGPWNTDKLIF
>TRDJ1|TRDV1|TRDD3|few
TGTGCTCTTGGGGAACTTTCCTTCCTAACCACTGGGGGATTGATGTACACCGATAAACTCATCTTT
CALGELSFLTTGGLMYTDKLIF
>TRDJ1|TRDV1|TRDD3|.
TGTGCTCTTGGGGAGTGGAATTTTACCTTGCCGGGGGATGGGACCGATAAACTCATCTTT
CALGEWNFTLPGDGTDKLIF
>TRDJ1|TRAV29/DV5|TRDD3|few
TGTGCAGCAAAACCATGTGGGGGATCCACCGATAAACTCATCTTT
CAAKPCGGSTDKLIF
>TRDJ1|TRDV1|TRDD3|few
TGTGCTCTTGGGGAACCTGGGGGATTGGGGCTATGGAGGCCCCACACCGATAAACTCATCTTT
CALGEPGGLGLWRPHTDKLIF
>TRDJ1|TRDV1|TRDD3|few
TGTGCTCTTGGGGAAAACCCTGGGGGATACTTCGCCTCTTTGTACACCGATAAACTCATCTTT
CALGENPGGYFASLYTDKLIF
>TRDJ1|TRDV1|TRDD3|.
TGTGCTCTTGGGGAGGATCAGGACTACGACGCCGTACTGGGGGAAGACACCGATAAACTCATCTTT
CALGEDQDYDAVLGEDTDKLIF
>TRDJ1|TRDV1|.|few
TGTGCTCTTGGGGAACTAGCATCTACGTCGCTGGGGTTTTTTAAACTCATCTTT
CALGELASTSLGFFKLIF
>TRDJ1|TRDV1|.|.
TGTGCTCTTGGGGAGACTATCTTCCTACGGACTGGGGGTTGCCTGTACACCGATAAACTCATCTTT
CALGETIFLRTGGCLYTDKLIF
>TRDJ1|TRDV1|TRDD3|.
TGTGCTCTTGGGGAAAAGCCTTCGTTCCTACTGGGGGATACGGGGTACACCGATAAACTCATCTTT
CALGEKPSFLLGDTGYTDKLIF
>TRDJ1|TRDV1|TRDD3|few
TGTGCTCTTGGGGATACATTCCTCACTGGGGGATACGAGGGCGATAAACTCATCTTT
CALGDTFLTGGYEGDKLIF
>TRDJ1|TRDV1|TRDD3|.
TGTGCTCTTGGGGAAAGCAAGGGGGGATTGGAAGATAAACTCATCTTT
CALGESKGGLEDKLIF
>TRDJ1|TRDV1|.|.
TGTGCTCTTGGGGAACCAGGGGGTAAACTCATCTTT
CALGEPGGKLIF
>TRDJ3|TRDV2|TRDD3|few
TGTGCCTGTGACACTACTGGGGGATCCTTTCCCACCGGACGGCGCCTCTCCTGGGACACCCGACAGATGTTTTTC
CACDTTGGSFPTGRRLSWDTRQMFF
>TRDJ1|TRDV3|TRDD3|.
TGTGCCTTCACCTCCCCGTTCCTTACCTTTACTGGGGGATTAGCCGATAAACTCATCTTT
CAFTSPFLTFTGGLADKLIF
>TRDJ1|TRDV1|TRDD3|.
TGTGCTCTTGGGATCGGGCCTTCCCGTTGTACTGGGGGGAAGTACGCCGATAAGCTCATCTTT
CALGIGPSRCTGGKYADKLIF
>TRDJ1|TRAV29/DV5|TRDD3|few
TGTGCAGCAAGCGCGGTATTCCTGAGGCTGGGGGATGAGGGGGACACCGATAAACTCATCTTT
CAASAVFLRLGDEGDTDKLIF
>TRDJ1|TRDV1|TRDD3|.
TGTGCTCTTGGGGAAGTGCCAGTACTGGGGGATACGCGCACCGATAAACTCATCTTT
CALGEVPVLGDTRTDKLIF
>TRDJ1|TRDV1|.|.
TGTGCTCTTGGGGAATCTCCCCACTCCCTTAGTCATAAACTCATCTTT
CALGESPHSLSHKLIF
>TRDJ1|TRDV2|TRDD3|.
TGTGCCTCCGAACTGGGGGATACGGTGGTAGCAGATAAACTCATCTTT
CASELGDTVVADKLIF
>TRDJ1|TRDV1|.|.
TGTGCTCTTGGGGAAGCTCCAAACCGTACTTACACCGATAAACTCATCTTT
CALGEAPNRTYTDKLIF
>TRDJ1|TRDV1|TRDD3|.
TGTGCTCTTGGGGAGTGCCAGTACTGGGGGACCCACTCGTACACCGATAAACTCATCTTT
CALGECQYWGTHSYTDKLIF
>TRDJ1|TRDV1|.|few
TGTGCTCTTGGGGAACCGCTGATGAGGATACCGGGCACCGATAAACTCATCTTT
CALGEPLMRIPGTDKLIF
>TRDJ1|TRDV1|.|.
TGTGCTCTTGGGGAATCCTCCCTTGTGAGGAGCCGGCTCAGGCTCAATAATAAACTCATCTTT
CALGESSLVRSRLRLNNKLIF
>TRDJ1|TRDV1|TRDD3|.
TGTGCCCTTGGGGAACTCCCTGGGGGATCCCATCGTCCGTACACCGATAAACTCATCTTT
CALGELPGGSHRPYTDKLIF
>TRDJ1|TRDV1|TRDD3|.
TGTGCTCTTGGGGCCGCTTCGCTATTCTATACTGGGGGATACGCCGATAAACTCATCTTT
CALGAASLFYTGGYADKLIF
>TRDJ1|TRDV1|.|.
TGTGCTCTTGGGGAACTTTCAGGGGAGTACGATAAACTCATCTTT
CALGELSGEYDKLIF
>TRDJ1|TRDV1|TRDD3|few
TGTGCTCTTGTGCCTCCGGGCCCCCCTTGCGGGTCACTGGGGGATAACATACGCACCGATAAACTCATCTTT
CALVPPGPPCGSLGDNIRTDKLIF
>TRDJ1|TRDV2|TRDD3|.
TGTGCCCGTGAAACGGGGGCTAAGGGGATACGCACATATAAAAGCGACACCGATAAACTCATCTTT
CARETGAKGIRTYKSDTDKLIF
>TRDJ1|TRDV1|TRDD3|few
TGTGCTCTTGGGGAACACCCGGGCTACCCTGGGGGATTTACTCGGGAGGCCGATAAACTCATCTTT
CALGEHPGYPGGFTREADKLIF
>TRDJ1|TRDV1|.|.
TGTGCTCTTGGGGAAGACGGGTACCTTCCTTCCGTACTGGGGGCCGATAAACTCATCTTT
CALGEDGYLPSVLGADKLIF
>TRDJ1|TRDV1|TRDD3|few
TGTGCTCTTGGGGAACAGGGTTTTACCACTACGAGCCTCGTACTGGGGGATACCTACGATAAACTCATCTTT
CALGEQGFTTTSLVLGDTYDKLIF
>TRDJ1|TRAV29/DV5|TRDD3|many
TGTGCAGCAAGCGGTTTTTGGGGGATACCCGTGGCCGATAAACTCATCTTT
CAASGFWGIPVADKLIF
>TRDJ1|TRDV1|TRDD3|.
TGTGCTCTTGGGTCAAATCCCCAATCCACCTCGGGGGATACGGACGATAAACTCATCTTT
CALGSNPQSTSGDTDDKLIF
>TRDJ1|TRDV1|.|.
TGTGCTCTTGGGGGCGTAAGACGCCATACTGGGACCTACACCGATAAACTCATCTTT
CALGGVRRHTGTYTDKLIF
>TRDJ1|TRDV1|TRDD3|.
TGTGCTCTTGGGGAAATCCACTGGGGGATACTCCGTCCCGATAAACTCATCTTT
CALGEIHWGILRPDKLIF
>TRDJ1|TRDV1|TRDD3|.
TGTGCTCTTGGGGAAAGCCCTACTTTGGGGGACAACACCGATAAACTCATCTTT
CALGESPTLGDNTDKLIF
>TRDJ1|TRDV2|TRDD3|.
TGTGCCTGTGACACCTCGTACTGGGGGATACGTGGGTACACCGATAAACTCATCTTT
CACDTSYWGIRGYTDKLIF
>TRDJ1|TRDV1|TRDD3|few
TGTGCTCTTGGGGAATCAATCATGGGGGATACGCGCACCGATAAACTCATCTTT
CALGESIMGDTRTDKLIF
>TRDJ1|TRDV1|TRDD3|.
TGTGCTCTTGGGGAATTATCGTCCCAAACTGGGGGATCAATGACAAACACCGATAAACTCATCTTT
CALGELSSQTGGSMTNTDKLIF
>TRDJ1|TRDV1|TRDD3|few
TGTGCTCTTGGGGACCCGAAGGCTGAAAGGGGATACGCCACCGATAAACTCATCTTT
CALGDPKAERGYATDKLIF
>TRDJ1|TRDV1|TRDD2|few
TGTGCTCTTGGGAAACTTCCTACGCCTCACACCGATAAACTCATCTTT
CALGKLPTPHTDKLIF
>TRDJ1|TRDV1|.|few
TGTGCTCTTGGGGACCCCTCGAGTTCCCCGTCTAATAAACTCATCTTT
CALGDPSSSPSNKLIF
>TRDJ1|TRDV1|TRDD3|few
TGTGCTCTTGGTTTCGGGGGATACGGCCTGGCCTTCACCGATAAACTCATCTTT
CALGFGGYGLAFTDKLIF
>TRDJ1|TRDV2|TRDD3|.
TGTGCCTGTTACACCGGTGGGCTTCCTACGTGCTGGGGGATACTCCACACCGATAAACTCATCTTT
CACYTGGLPTCWGILHTDKLIF
>TRDJ1|TRDV2|.|few
TGTGCCTGTCCTTCCGGCCTTCCTCCAAGTGTGGGGATGATCACCGATAAACTCATCTTT
CACPSGLPPSVGMITDKLIF
>TRDJ3|TRDV1|TRDD3|.
TGTGCTCTTGGGGGCCGGGATCCTAGGATCTACTGGGGTCGCTCCTGGGACACCCGACAGATGTTTTTC
CALGGRDPRIYWGRSWDTRQMFF